The TCR beta chain described here comes from a study of blood T cell repertoires in COVID-19. Study context: Sites across the United States, Italy and Spain contributed samples from acute and convalescent COVID-19. PBMCs, B-cell-depleted T cells, or T cells were the source of the cDNA or gDNA that made up the material.

In the original workflow: Amplification from reference gene primers served as the basis for estimated nucleated cell counts. Here immunoSEQ multiplex PCR was the method, and the copy in TCRdb shows in-frame clones only, minus some. V, J and clone size are taken as reported in that table, and D and trimming were inferred from the DNA itself. The table has some 180,000 clones, less than 80% seen once. Cohorts were determined from participant-reported clinical history. The CDR3 extends over 14 amino acids. V was clipped by 3 bases and J by 9 bases; unmatched bases: 5. Germline V CDR1 and CDR2: SGHTA, FQGTGA.

V gene TRBV7-3 combines with J gene TRBJ2-2; 9 nucleotides line up with TRBD1. The receptor comes from a woman in her seventies in a cohort exposed to, infected with or recovered from COVID-19 (not recorded which). Material: PBMCs or T cells enriched from blood (not recorded which). The CDR3 sequence is CASSLPDRGRELFF. Written as DNA, the CDR3 is TGTGCCAGCAGCTTGCCGGACAGGGGCCGGGAGCTGTTTTTT.